A selection of T cell receptor beta chains follows, all from one sample in a study of graft-versus-host responses after intestinal transplantation. Their specific antigens are unknown. Using immunoSEQ multiplex PCR, the repertoire was profiled, and TCRdb retains in-frame clones only, with some absent. The sample shows 45,000 to 50,000 clones, roughly 91% of them seen only once. The input for sequencing was unstimulated CD4+ T cells sorted from spleen or lymph node cells, taken before transplant. These TCRs come from a human donor who was the organ donor for an intestinal transplant. Each CDR3 is given with its conserved first and last residue. A D gene is named only where the DNA matches it firmly. Clone size is not always given. Where it is, it says once, few, many or a class for expanded clones.

clone size	D gene	V gene	J gene	CDR3 protein	CDR3 DNA
-	-	TRBV28	TRBJ2-7	CASNEGWYEQYF	TGTGCCAGCAACGAGGGATGGTACGAGCAGTACTTC
-	TRBD2	TRBV4-2	TRBJ2-7	CASSQDGSGAPYEQYF	TGTGCCAGCAGCCAAGATGGTAGCGGGGCCCCCTACGAGCAGTACTTC
-	TRBD2	TRBV5-1	TRBJ2-1	CASSLGTSGSNEQFF	TGCGCCAGCAGCCTCGGGACTAGCGGGAGCAATGAGCAGTTCTTC
-	TRBD1	TRBV19	TRBJ1-3	CASSQQGALSGNTIYF	TGTGCCAGTAGTCAACAGGGGGCACTCTCTGGAAACACCATATATTTT
-	-	TRBV28	TRBJ2-7	CASSWRGRSYEQYF	TGTGCCAGCAGTTGGAGGGGCCGCTCCTACGAGCAGTACTTC
-	TRBD2	TRBV19	TRBJ2-7	CASSRTSGDYEQYF	TGTGCCAGTAGTAGGACTAGCGGAGACTACGAGCAGTACTTC
-	-	TRBV5-6	TRBJ2-5	CASTPRGASRLVETQYF	TGTGCCAGCACCCCGAGGGGCGCATCAAGGCTAGTGGAGACCCAGTACTTC
-	-	TRBV7-6	TRBJ1-3	CASSSREGGNTIYF	TGTGCCAGCAGCTCCCGGGAGGGAGGAAACACCATATATTTT
-	TRBD2	TRBV7-2	TRBJ2-3	CASRAGGPPDTQYF	TGTGCCAGCAGGGCGGGAGGGCCCCCGGATACGCAGTATTTT
-	TRBD2	TRBV11-3	TRBJ2-1	CASSLGAGIYNEQFF	TGTGCCAGCAGCTTAGGAGCGGGGATTTACAATGAGCAGTTCTTC
-	-	TRBV7-2	TRBJ1-3	CASSLGVTGNTIYF	TGTGCCAGCAGCTTAGGGGTTACTGGAAACACCATATATTTT
-	-	TRBV11-2	TRBJ2-5	CASSLAPPGLLQETQYF	TGTGCCAGCAGCTTAGCCCCACCGGGACTCCTTCAAGAGACCCAGTACTTC
-	-	TRBV6-6	TRBJ2-7	CASSYGVASYEQYF	TGTGCCAGCAGTTACGGTGTCGCTTCCTACGAGCAGTACTTC
large	TRBD1	TRBV7-9	TRBJ2-2	CASSPGTVDTELFF	TGTGCCAGCAGCCCCGGGACAGTCGACACGGAGCTGTTTTTT
-	-	TRBV5-1	TRBJ2-1	CASSLVSWDEQFF	TGCGCCAGCAGCTTGGTTAGTTGGGATGAGCAGTTCTTC
-	-	TRBV2	TRBJ2-1	CASGVPPGTVEQFF	TGTGCCAGCGGGGTCCCCCCGGGTACAGTTGAGCAGTTCTTC
-	-	TRBV2	TRBJ2-1	CASSDSRTVNEQFF	TGTGCCAGCAGCGATAGTCGGACTGTTAATGAGCAGTTCTTC
once	-	TRBV11-3	TRBJ2-1	CASSLGADEQFF	TGTGCCAGCAGCTTAGGGGCGGATGAGCAGTTCTTC
once	TRBD1	TRBV6-6	TRBJ2-3	CASSRGTGVTDTQYF	TGTGCCAGCAGCCGAGGGACAGGGGTCACAGATACGCAGTATTTT
-	TRBD1	TRBV28	TRBJ2-5	CASSRTGSAETQYF	TGTGCCAGCAGTCGGACAGGGAGTGCGGAGACCCAGTACTTC
-	-	TRBV5-4	TRBJ2-6	CASSGDWPSGANVLTF	TGTGCCAGCAGCGGGGACTGGCCCTCTGGGGCCAACGTCCTGACTTTC
-	TRBD2	TRBV5-1	TRBJ2-5	CASSLGLAGETQYF	TGCGCCAGCAGCTTGGGACTAGCGGGAGAGACCCAGTACTTC
-	-	TRBV11-2	TRBJ2-3	CASSFWRTDTQYF	TGTGCCAGCAGCTTCTGGAGGACAGATACGCAGTATTTT
-	-	TRBV25-1	TRBJ1-4	CASSEWGREKLFF	TGTGCCAGCAGTGAATGGGGGCGCGAAAAACTGTTTTTT
-	TRBD2	TRBV5-1	TRBJ2-3	CASSLAPYLPGTSGVDTQYF	TGCGCCAGCAGCTTGGCGCCGTACCTACCGGGGACTAGCGGCGTGGATACGCAGTATTTT
-	-	TRBV6-5	TRBJ2-3	CASSYGPIGRADTQYF	TGTGCCAGCAGTTACGGTCCCATAGGTCGCGCAGATACGCAGTATTTT
-	-	TRBV28	TRBJ2-7	CASSLGGIYEQYF	TGTGCCAGCAGTTTAGGGGGTATCTACGAGCAGTACTTC
few	TRBD1	TRBV10-2	TRBJ2-3	CASRDRGRTDTQYF	TGCGCCAGCAGGGACAGGGGGCGCACAGATACGCAGTATTTT
-	TRBD1	TRBV19	TRBJ1-6	CASSIGAGQGSNSPLHF	TGTGCCAGTAGTATAGGTGCGGGACAGGGAAGTAATTCACCCCTCCACTTT
-	-	TRBV19	TRBJ1-1	CASQRNTEAFF	TGTGCCAGTCAGAGAAACACTGAAGCTTTCTTT
once	TRBD2	TRBV6-5	TRBJ2-7	CASSYSRLAGYEQYF	TGTGCCAGCAGTTACTCGCGACTAGCGGGCTACGAGCAGTACTTC
once	TRBD2	TRBV5-1	TRBJ2-7	CASSFLAGEGTYEQYF	TGCGCCAGCAGCTTTCTAGCGGGAGAAGGGACCTACGAGCAGTACTTC
once	-	TRBV28	TRBJ2-7	CASRPRRGQSYEQYF	TGTGCCAGCAGACCCCGGCGGGGGCAGTCCTACGAGCAGTACTTC
-	TRBD2	TRBV28	TRBJ2-3	CASSLLAGVSDTQYF	TGTGCCAGCAGCCTACTAGCGGGAGTTTCGGATACGCAGTATTTT
-	-	TRBV15	TRBJ2-7	CATSRDKAAIRSYEQYF	TGTGCCACCAGCAGAGATAAGGCAGCCATCCGTAGCTACGAGCAGTACTTC
-	TRBD2	TRBV7-2	TRBJ2-7	CASSPTGLAGEQYF	TGTGCCAGCAGCCCTACGGGACTAGCTGGAGAGCAGTACTTC
-	-	TRBV28	TRBJ2-1	CASSLAGLRSYNEQFF	TGTGCCAGCAGTTTAGCGGGACTTCGCTCCTACAATGAGCAGTTCTTC
-	-	TRBV15	TRBJ2-7	CATSRDGTYEQYF	TGTGCCACCAGCAGAGATGGGACATACGAGCAGTACTTC
once	TRBD2	TRBV2	TRBJ2-5	CASSPELAGGETQYF	TGTGCCAGCAGCCCGGAACTAGCGGGAGGGGAGACCCAGTACTTC
-	TRBD1	TRBV7-2	TRBJ2-7	CASSSPQGAFYEQYF	TGTGCCAGCAGCTCCCCACAGGGGGCGTTCTACGAGCAGTACTTC
-	TRBD1	TRBV6-5	TRBJ1-1	CASRPGGVNTEAFF	TGTGCCAGCAGGCCAGGGGGCGTGAACACTGAAGCTTTCTTT
-	-	TRBV6-1	TRBJ2-3	CASRGGLSTDTQYF	TGTGCCAGCAGGGGGGGCCTCAGCACAGATACGCAGTATTTT
-	-	TRBV29-1	TRBJ1-1	CSGAYRVTEAFF	TGCAGCGGGGCGTACAGGGTCACTGAAGCTTTCTTT
-	TRBD1	TRBV10-3	TRBJ1-2	CAISERTGGNYGYTF	TGTGCCATCAGTGAGAGGACAGGGGGTAACTATGGCTACACCTTC
-	TRBD1	TRBV5-6	TRBJ2-7	CASSLGTGAPFEQYF	TGTGCCAGCAGCTTGGGGACAGGGGCCCCATTCGAGCAGTACTTC
-	-	TRBV7-2	TRBJ2-7	CASSFPGLPYEQYF	TGTGCCAGCAGCTTTCCCGGACTACCTTACGAGCAGTACTTC
-	-	TRBV4-1	TRBJ1-6	CASSQLRGGNSPLHF	TGCGCCAGCAGCCAACTAAGGGGCGGTAATTCACCCCTCCACTTT
-	-	TRBV20-1	TRBJ2-3	CSATTGDTQYF	TGCAGTGCTACCACCGGGGATACGCAGTATTTT
-	TRBD2	TRBV19	TRBJ2-1	CATRPGGGRIDEQFF	TGTGCCACGCGCCCCGGGGGCGGGAGGATCGATGAGCAGTTCTTC
-	TRBD1	TRBV19	TRBJ2-7	CASSMGYRQGAHYEQYF	TGTGCCAGTAGTATGGGCTACAGACAGGGGGCTCACTACGAGCAGTACTTC
-	TRBD1	TRBV6-4	TRBJ2-7	CASSGGTGGSYEQYF	TGTGCCAGCAGTGGGGGGACAGGAGGCTCCTACGAGCAGTACTTC